This T cell receptor beta chain was retrieved from a study of regulatory T cells in long-lasting Graves disease. This clonotype was observed at least ten times. Arm-PCR of CDR3 regions and iRepertoire HTBI primers were used to build TCR beta libraries. TCRdb used MiXCR to reprocess the multiplex PCR reads, holding one entry per CDR3 protein. The table includes roughly 380,000 distinct CDR3 sequences, over 15% detected once. Noted time point: newly diagnosed GD, antithyroid drugs for less than 3 months. With RNA extracted from PBMCs as input, the TCR library was made. The guidelines of the American Thyroid Association were the basis for diagnosing Graves' disease. The length of the CDR3 is 14 residues. The germline CDR1 and CDR2 sequences are SGHRS and YFSETQ. V lost 5 bases, J lost 0 bases, and 6 bases lay in between. The sample was also linked to a second study, of T cells in Graves' hyperthyroidism and ophthalmopathy. That work adds: Each diagnosis was grounded in clinical symptoms, serum thyroxine and TRAb, thyroid ultrasound, and orbital computed tomography.

The receptor was derived from a man aged 35-49 years with Graves disease. The rearrangement uses TRBV5-1 and TRBJ2-6, with no clear D. The source material was peripheral blood mononuclear cells (PBMCs), sampled at new diagnosis, from a patient treated with antithyroid drugs. The CDR3 DNA reads TGCGCCAGCAGTTCCACCTCTGGGGCCAACGTCCTGACTTTC. Residues: CASSSTSGANVLTF.